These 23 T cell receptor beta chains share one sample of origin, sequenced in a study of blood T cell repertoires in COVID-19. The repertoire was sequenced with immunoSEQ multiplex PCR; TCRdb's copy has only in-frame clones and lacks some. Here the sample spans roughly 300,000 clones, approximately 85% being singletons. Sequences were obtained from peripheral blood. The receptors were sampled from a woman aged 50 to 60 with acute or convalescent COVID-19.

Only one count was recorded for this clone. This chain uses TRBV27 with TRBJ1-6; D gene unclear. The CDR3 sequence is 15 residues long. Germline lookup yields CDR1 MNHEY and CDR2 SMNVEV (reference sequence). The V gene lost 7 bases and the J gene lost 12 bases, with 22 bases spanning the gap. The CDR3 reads CASTLTGNPLGPLHF. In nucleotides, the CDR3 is TGTGCCAGCACCCTCACCGGGAACCCCCTGGGACCCCTCCACTTT.

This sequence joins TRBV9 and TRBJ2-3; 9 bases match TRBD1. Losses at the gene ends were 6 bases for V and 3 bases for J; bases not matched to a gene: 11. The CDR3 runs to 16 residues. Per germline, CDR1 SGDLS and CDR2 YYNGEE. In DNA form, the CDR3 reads TGTGCCAGCAACAGAGGGAGGGACAGGGTGACAGATACGCAGTATTTT. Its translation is CASNRGRDRVTDTQYF.

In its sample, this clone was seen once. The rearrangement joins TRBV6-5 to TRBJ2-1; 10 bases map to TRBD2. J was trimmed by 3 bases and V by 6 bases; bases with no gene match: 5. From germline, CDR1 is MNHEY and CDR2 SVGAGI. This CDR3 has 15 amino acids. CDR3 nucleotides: TGTGCCAGCAGCTCCCCTAGCGGGAGCTACAATGAGCAGTTCTTC. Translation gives CASSSPSGSYNEQFF.

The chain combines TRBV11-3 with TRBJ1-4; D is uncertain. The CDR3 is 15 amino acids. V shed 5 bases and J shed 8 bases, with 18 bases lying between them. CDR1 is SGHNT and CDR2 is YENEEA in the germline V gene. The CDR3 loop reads CASSLGRKVEEKLFF. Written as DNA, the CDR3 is TGTGCCAGCAGCCTCGGGAGGAAGGTAGAAGAAAAACTGTTTTTT.

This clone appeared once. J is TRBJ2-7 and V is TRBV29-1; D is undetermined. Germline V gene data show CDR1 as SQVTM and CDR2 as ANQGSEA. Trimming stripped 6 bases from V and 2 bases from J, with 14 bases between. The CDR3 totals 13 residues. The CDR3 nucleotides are TGCAGCGTGGCAGCCGGAGTAACCTACGAGCAGTACTTC. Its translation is CSVAAGVTYEQYF.

CDR3 loop: CASSPQGALGYTF. The CDR3 nucleotides are TGTGCCAGCAGTCCTCAGGGGGCGCTTGGCTACACCTTC. The chain links TRBV6-6 to TRBJ1-2, with 8 bases matching TRBD1. Germline V lookup: CDR1 MNHNY, CDR2 SVGAGI (reference sequence). This CDR3 is 13 amino acids long. After removal of 5 bases from V and 7 bases from J, the junction contained 6 bases not matched to a gene.

The CDR3 protein is CASCVRLGGEQYF. The CDR3, as DNA: TGTGCCAGCTGCGTGAGGTTGGGGGGGGAGCAGTATTTT. The chain recombines TRBV6-6 with TRBJ2-3; 7 bases align to TRBD2. V shed 8 bases and J 11 bases; nucleotides not matched to a gene: 13. Germline CDR1 MNHNY, CDR2 SVGAGI (reference sequence). The CDR3 covers 13 residues.

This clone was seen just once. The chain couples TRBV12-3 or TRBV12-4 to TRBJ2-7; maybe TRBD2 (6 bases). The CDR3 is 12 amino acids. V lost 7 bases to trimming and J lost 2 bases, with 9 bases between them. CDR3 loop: CASTAGTYEQYF. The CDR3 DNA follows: TGTGCCAGCACTGCGGGGACCTACGAGCAGTACTTC.

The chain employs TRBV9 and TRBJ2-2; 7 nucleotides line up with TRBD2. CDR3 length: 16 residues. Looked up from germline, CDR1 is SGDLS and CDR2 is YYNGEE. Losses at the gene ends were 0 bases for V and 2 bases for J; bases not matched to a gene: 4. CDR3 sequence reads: CASSVALAANTGELFF. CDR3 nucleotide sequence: TGTGCCAGCAGCGTAGCGCTAGCGGCAAACACCGGGGAGCTGTTTTTT.

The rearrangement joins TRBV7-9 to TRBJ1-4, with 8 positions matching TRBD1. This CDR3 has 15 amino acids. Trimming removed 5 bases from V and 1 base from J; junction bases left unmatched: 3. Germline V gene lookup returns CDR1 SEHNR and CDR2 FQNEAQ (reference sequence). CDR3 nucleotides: TGTGCCAGCAGCGGACAGGGCTTAACTAATGAAAAACTGTTTTTT. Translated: CASSGQGLTNEKLFF.

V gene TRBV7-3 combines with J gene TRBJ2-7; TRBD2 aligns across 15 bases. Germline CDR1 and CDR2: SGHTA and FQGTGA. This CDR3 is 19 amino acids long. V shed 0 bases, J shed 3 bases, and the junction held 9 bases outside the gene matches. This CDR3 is CASSLTGGLAGGIGYEQYF. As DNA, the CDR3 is TGTGCCAGCAGCTTAACGGGGGGACTAGCGGGAGGAATTGGCTACGAGCAGTACTTC.

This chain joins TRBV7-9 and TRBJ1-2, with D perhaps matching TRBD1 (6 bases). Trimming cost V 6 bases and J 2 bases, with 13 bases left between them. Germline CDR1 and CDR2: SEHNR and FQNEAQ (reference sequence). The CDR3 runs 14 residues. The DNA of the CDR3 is TGTGCCAGCAGTCGTGACAGGACAAACTATGGCTACACCTTC. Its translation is CASSRDRTNYGYTF. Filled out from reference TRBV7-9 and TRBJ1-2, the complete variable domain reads DTGVSQNPRHKITKRGQNVTFRCDPISEHNRLYWYRQTLGQGPEFLTYFQNEAQLEKSRLLSDRFSAERPKGSFSTLEIQRTEQGDSAMYLCASSRDRTNYGYTFGSGTRLTVV.

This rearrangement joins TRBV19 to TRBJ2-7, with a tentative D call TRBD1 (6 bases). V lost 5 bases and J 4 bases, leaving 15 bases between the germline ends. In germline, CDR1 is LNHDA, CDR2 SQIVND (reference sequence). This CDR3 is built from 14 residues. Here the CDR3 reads CASSPTSGAYEQYF. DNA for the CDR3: TGTGCCAGTAGTCCGACCTCAGGGGCTTACGAGCAGTACTTC.

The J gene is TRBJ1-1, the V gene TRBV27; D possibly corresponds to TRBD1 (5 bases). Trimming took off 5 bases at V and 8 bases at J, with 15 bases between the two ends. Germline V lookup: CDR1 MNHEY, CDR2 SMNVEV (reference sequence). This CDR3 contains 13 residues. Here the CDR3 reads CASSDLGLPEAFF. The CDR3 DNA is TGTGCCAGCAGTGATTTGGGGCTCCCAGAAGCTTTCTTT.

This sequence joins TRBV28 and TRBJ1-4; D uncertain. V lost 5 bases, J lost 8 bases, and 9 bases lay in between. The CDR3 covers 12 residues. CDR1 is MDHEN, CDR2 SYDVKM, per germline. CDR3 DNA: TGTGCCAGCAGTCGTGGTGAGGAAAAACTGTTTTTT. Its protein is CASSRGEEKLFF.

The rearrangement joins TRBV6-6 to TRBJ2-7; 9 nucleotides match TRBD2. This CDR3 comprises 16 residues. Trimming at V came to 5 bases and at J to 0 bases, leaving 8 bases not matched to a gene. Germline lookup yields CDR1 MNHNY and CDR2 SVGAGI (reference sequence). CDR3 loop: CASSTTSGLSSYEQYF. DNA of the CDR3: TGTGCCAGCAGTACCACTAGCGGGCTTAGCTCCTACGAGCAGTACTTC.

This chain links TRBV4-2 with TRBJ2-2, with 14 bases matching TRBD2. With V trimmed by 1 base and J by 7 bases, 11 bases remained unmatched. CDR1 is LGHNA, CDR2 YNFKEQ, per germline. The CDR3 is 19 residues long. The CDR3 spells CASSQGLAGGPRSSGELFF. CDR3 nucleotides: TGTGCCAGCAGCCAAGGACTAGCGGGAGGGCCTAGGAGTAGCGGGGAGCTGTTTTTT.

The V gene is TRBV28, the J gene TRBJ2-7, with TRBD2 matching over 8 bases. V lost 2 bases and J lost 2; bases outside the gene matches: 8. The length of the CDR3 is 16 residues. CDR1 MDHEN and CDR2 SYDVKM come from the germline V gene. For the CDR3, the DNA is TGTGCCAGCAGTTTAATCGGGGGGGCAACCCCCTACGAGCAGTACTTC. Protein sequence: CASSLIGGATPYEQYF.

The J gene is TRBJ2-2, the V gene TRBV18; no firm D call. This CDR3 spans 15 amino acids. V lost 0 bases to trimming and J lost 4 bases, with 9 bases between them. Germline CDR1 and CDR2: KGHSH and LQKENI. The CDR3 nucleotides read TGTGCCAGCTCACCACCGCAGAGGCTCACCGGGGAGCTGTTTTTT. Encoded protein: CASSPPQRLTGELFF.

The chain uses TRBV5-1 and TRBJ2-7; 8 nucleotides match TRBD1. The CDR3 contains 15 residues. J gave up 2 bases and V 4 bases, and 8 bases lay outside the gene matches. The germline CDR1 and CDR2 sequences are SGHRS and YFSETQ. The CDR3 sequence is CASSASPGQAYEQYF. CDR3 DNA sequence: TGCGCCAGCAGCGCATCGCCGGGACAGGCCTACGAGCAGTACTTC.

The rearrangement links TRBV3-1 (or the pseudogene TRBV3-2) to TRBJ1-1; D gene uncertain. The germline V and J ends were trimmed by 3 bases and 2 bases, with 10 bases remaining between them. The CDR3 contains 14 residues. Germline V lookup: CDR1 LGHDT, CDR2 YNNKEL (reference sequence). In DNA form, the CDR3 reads TGTGCCAGCAGCCAGGAGGCAGCAAACACTGAAGCTTTCTTT. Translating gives CASSQEAANTEAFF.

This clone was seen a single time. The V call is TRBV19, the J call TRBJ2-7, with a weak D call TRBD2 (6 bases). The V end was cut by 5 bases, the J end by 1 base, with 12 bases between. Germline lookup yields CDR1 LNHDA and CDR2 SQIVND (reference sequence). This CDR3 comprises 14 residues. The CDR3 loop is CASSLLAASYEQYF. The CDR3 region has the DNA TGTGCCAGTAGTTTGTTAGCGGCTTCCTACGAGCAGTACTTC. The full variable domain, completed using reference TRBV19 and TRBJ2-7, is DGGITQSPKYLFRKEGQNVTLSCEQNLNHDAMYWYRQDPGQGLRLIYYSQIVNDFQKGDIAEGYSVSREKKESFPLTVTSAQKNPTAFYLCASSLLAASYEQYFGPGTRLTVT.

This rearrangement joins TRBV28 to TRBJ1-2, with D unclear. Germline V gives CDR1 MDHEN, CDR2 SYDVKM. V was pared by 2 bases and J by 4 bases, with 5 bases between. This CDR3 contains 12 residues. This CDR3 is CASSLISYGYTF. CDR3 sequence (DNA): TGTGCCAGCAGTTTAATCTCCTATGGCTACACCTTC.